The 6 T cell receptor beta chains presented below share a single source sample, sequenced in a study of T cell responses to AZD1222 COVID-19 vaccine. Measured with immunoSEQ multiplex PCR; TCRdb has only the in-frame clones, and not every one. The table records tens of thousands of clones, less than 95% of them present only once. The starting material was peripheral blood, obtained 28 days after the second AZD1222 dose. The receptors here all came from an adult who received the AZD1222 COVID-19 vaccine.

This clone appeared a few times. The chain couples TRBV18 to TRBJ1-3; TRBD1 matches 7 bases. The CDR3 consists of 17 residues. Trimming at V came to 3 bases and at J to 3 bases, leaving 11 bases not matched to a gene. Germline V gene lookup returns CDR1 KGHSH and CDR2 LQKENI. Here the CDR3 reads CASSPLPQGKDGNTIYF. The CDR3 region has the DNA TGTGCCAGCTCACCCCTACCACAGGGGAAGGATGGAAACACCATATATTTT. Full variable domain (rest looked up from reference TRBV18 and TRBJ1-3): NAGVMQNPRHLVRRRGQEARLRCSPMKGHSHVYWYRQLPEEGLKFMVYLQKENIIDESGMPKERFSAEFPKEGPSILRIQQVVRGDSAAYFCASSPLPQGKDGNTIYFGEGSWLTVV.

The J gene is TRBJ1-5, the V gene TRBV7-2; D call uncertain. The ends were cut back, 0 bases at V and 4 bases at J, with 10 bases in the middle. This CDR3 spans 15 amino acids. The germline V gene encodes CDR1 SGHTA and CDR2 FQGNSA. The CDR3 loop reads CASSLAGVENQPQHF. The CDR3 nucleotides read TGTGCCAGCAGCTTAGCAGGAGTGGAAAATCAGCCCCAGCATTTT.

The chain couples TRBV5-5 to TRBJ2-7, with D possibly being TRBD2 (6 bases). Trimming removed 4 bases at V and 2 bases at J, with 16 bases between. The CDR3 is 15 residues long. Germline-derived CDR1 and CDR2 are SGHKS and YYEKEE (reference sequence). DNA of the CDR3: TGTGCCAGCAGCCCACCGGAGGGGAGAGCCTACGAGCAGTACTTC. Its protein is CASSPPEGRAYEQYF.

The genes are TRBV6-5 and TRBJ1-5; a weak D match, TRBD1 (5 bases). V lost 2 bases to trimming and J lost 6 bases, with 14 bases between them. Looked up from germline, CDR1 is MNHEY and CDR2 is SVGAGI. The CDR3 has 15 amino acids. In nucleotides, the CDR3 is TGTGCCAGCAGTTACGATGGTTCGGGACGTCAGCCCCAGCATTTT. It specifies CASSYDGSGRQPQHF.

This chain joins TRBV27 and TRBJ1-5; TRBD1 matches 7 bases. Per the germline V gene, CDR1 is MNHEY and CDR2 is SMNVEV (reference sequence). The CDR3 is 17 amino acids. V lost 4 bases and J lost 1; bases outside the gene matches: 10. The CDR3: CASSSYRGAASNQPQHF. The CDR3 region has the DNA TGTGCCAGCAGTTCCTACAGGGGAGCCGCGAGCAATCAGCCCCAGCATTTT.

The rearrangement links TRBV9 to TRBJ1-1; 8 bases line up with TRBD1. The CDR3 is 16 amino acids. V shed 2 bases and J 2 bases; nucleotides not matched to a gene: 8. Germline CDR1 and CDR2: SGDLS and YYNGEE. Here the CDR3 DNA reads TGTGCCAGCAGCGTTCTCCAGGGACAGGAAAACACTGAAGCTTTCTTT. Translation gives CASSVLQGQENTEAFF.